This entry lists 30 T cell receptor beta chains sequenced from one sample in a study of cytomegalovirus exposure and HLA in healthy donors. PCR amplification relied on 60 Vbeta primers (plus 13 Jbeta primers). Repertoires were generated with immunoSEQ multiplex PCR, while TCRdb's copy carries only in-frame clones and drops some. The repertoire holds fewer than 200,000 clones, roughly 80% seen once, with roughly 4.8% in the top ten. Sequenced: PBMCs. All receptors come from a woman aged 45-65 years in good health and CMV-seropositive.

The J gene is TRBJ1-4, the V gene TRBV19; TRBD1 agrees at 8 bases. The CDR3 contains 13 residues. V was pared by 7 bases and J by 6 bases, with 4 bases of the junction left unmatched. Per germline, CDR1 LNHDA and CDR2 SQIVND (reference sequence). The chain's CDR3 is CASKETGDEKLFF. CDR3 nucleotide sequence: TGTGCCAGTAAAGAGACAGGGGATGAAAAACTGTTTTTT. Drawing the rest from reference TRBV19 and TRBJ1-4, the complete variable domain is DGGITQSPKYLFRKEGQNVTLSCEQNLNHDAMYWYRQDPGQGLRLIYYSQIVNDFQKGDIAEGYSVSREKKESFPLTVTSAQKNPTAFYLCASKETGDEKLFFGSGTQLSVL.

This clone was seen a single time. V gene TRBV21-1 combines with J gene TRBJ2-7; TRBD1 is taken as the D call from the table, unchecked against the DNA. TRBV21-1 is a pseudogene segment. The CDR3 runs 14 residues. The CDR3 DNA reads TGTGCCAGCAGCAAAGAAGATTCAGCCTACGAGCAGTACTTC. This encodes CASSKEDSAYEQYF.

For the CDR3, the DNA is TGTGCCAGCAGGCGGTCAACTAATGAAAAACTGTTTTTT. Translated, it gives CASRRSTNEKLFF. The V gene is TRBV27, the J gene TRBJ1-4; D unclear. Trimming cost V 6 bases and J 0 bases, with 5 bases left between them. The CDR3 has 13 residues. The germline CDR1 and CDR2 sequences are MNHEY and SMNVEV (reference sequence).

V gene TRBV5-1 combines with J gene TRBJ2-7; maybe TRBD2 (5 bases). Germline CDR1 and CDR2: SGHRS and YFSETQ. The V gene lost 0 bases and the J gene lost 0 bases, with 10 bases spanning the gap. This CDR3 has 15 residues. The DNA for the CDR3 is TGCGCCAGCAGCTTGGAGAGAGGGAGCTCCTACGAGCAGTACTTC. It is translated as CASSLERGSSYEQYF.

Only a few counts were recorded for this clone. This CDR3 is also generated by other DNA sequences in the sample. The chain joins TRBV6-5 to TRBJ2-7, with D unclear. The V end was cut by 6 bases, the J end by 2 bases, with 11 bases between. There are 13 residues in the CDR3. Germline lookup yields CDR1 MNHEY and CDR2 SVGAGI. The CDR3 sequence is CASRGLQTYEQYF. CDR3 DNA: TGTGCCAGCAGGGGTCTACAGACCTACGAGCAGTACTTC.

CDR3 region: CASSLTSATNEKLFF. In nucleotides, the CDR3 is TGTGCCAGCAGTCTAACGAGTGCAACTAATGAAAAACTGTTTTTT. The chain has TRBV9 and TRBJ1-4; D remains unclear. The germline V gene has CDR1 SGDLS and CDR2 YYNGEE. Trimming took 5 bases from V and 0 from J, leaving 11 bases between them. The CDR3 runs to 15 residues. Filled out from reference TRBV9 and TRBJ1-4, the complete variable domain reads DSGVTQTPKHLITATGQRVTLRCSPRSGDLSVYWYQQSLDQGLQFLIQYYNGEERAKGNILERFSAQQFPDLHSELNLSSLELGDSALYFCASSLTSATNEKLFFGSGTQLSVL.

The chain employs TRBV14 and TRBJ2-1; 8 bases match TRBD2. Germline values: CDR1 SGHDN, CDR2 FVKESK. This CDR3 is built from 14 residues. V gave up 2 bases and J gave up 4 bases; unmatched junction bases: 1. CDR3 sequence: CASSQIAGYNEQFF. The CDR3 nucleotides read TGTGCCAGCAGCCAAATAGCGGGGTACAATGAGCAGTTCTTC.

The chain uses TRBV6-5 and TRBJ2-7; 8 positions agree with TRBD1. Germline V gives CDR1 MNHEY, CDR2 SVGAGI. V shed 4 bases, J shed 7 bases, and the junction held 9 bases outside the gene matches. This CDR3 is 14 amino acids long. DNA for the CDR3: TGTGCCAGCAGTTCAGGGGGCTGGTCGCGAGAGCAGTACTTC. Amino acids: CASSSGGWSREQYF.

CDR3 DNA: TGCGCCAGCAGCTTCACGGGACAGGGGGCCCACGAGCAGTACTTC. Translated: CASSFTGQGAHEQYF. The chain couples TRBV5-1 to TRBJ2-7; TRBD1 matches at 12 bases. This CDR3 is built from 15 residues. Trimming removed 2 bases from V and 5 bases from J; junction bases left unmatched: 5. Germline V gene sequence: CDR1 SGHRS, CDR2 YFSETQ.

The V gene is TRBV6-5, the J gene TRBJ2-7, with TRBD1 matching over 11 bases. J gave up 2 bases and V 7 bases, and 1 base lay outside the gene matches. This CDR3 spans 13 amino acids. Germline CDR1 reads MNHEY; CDR2 reads SVGAGI. The CDR3 nucleotides are TGTGCCAGCAAGGGACAGGGGGCCTACGAGCAGTACTTC. Protein sequence: CASKGQGAYEQYF.

In its sample, this clone was seen a few times. J is TRBJ2-2 and V is TRBV12-5; TRBD1 agrees at 9 bases. The germline V gene encodes CDR1 LGHNT and CDR2 FRNRAP. The CDR3 sequence is 13 residues long. The V and J ends lost 9 bases and 5 bases, in that order; junction bases with no gene match: 4. The CDR3 DNA reads TGTGCTAGCCAGACAGGGGGGACCGGGGAGCTGTTTTTT. Translation gives CASQTGGTGELFF. Filled out from reference TRBV12-5 and TRBJ2-2, the complete variable domain reads DARVTQTPRHKVTEMGQEVTMRCQPILGHNTVFWYRQTMMQGLELLAYFRNRAPLDDSGMPKDRFSAEMPDATLATLKIQPSEPRDSAVYFCASQTGGTGELFFGEGSRLTVL.

V usage is TRBV27 and J usage is TRBJ1-5, with 7 bases identical to TRBD1. Germline assignment: CDR1 MNHEY and CDR2 SMNVEV (reference sequence). The CDR3 is 12 amino acids. J lost 7 bases, V lost 8 bases, and 5 bases had no gene match. The CDR3 sequence is CASGRQGQPQHF. CDR3 in DNA: TGTGCCAGCGGCAGACAGGGCCAGCCCCAGCATTTT.

This clone was observed a few times. V and J are TRBV4-3 and TRBJ1-2, with TRBD1 identical over 12 bases. The V gene's germline CDR1 is LGHNA and CDR2 YSLEER. The junction had 11 bases not matched to a gene; V was cut back by 1 base and J by 8 bases. This CDR3 has 17 amino acids. In DNA form, the CDR3 reads TGCGCCAGCAGCCAAGGGTATGGGGACAGGGGGCCAGGAGGCTACACCTTC. Translated: CASSQGYGDRGPGGYTF.

The gene calls are TRBV19 and TRBJ2-6, with D hard to call. The CDR3 is made up of 17 amino acids. Germline CDR1 and CDR2: LNHDA and SQIVND (reference sequence). Deletions cut 1 base from V and 5 bases from J, with 15 bases between. CDR3 nucleotide sequence: TGTGCCAGTAGTATAGGTCCGTCAGGTACCTGGGCCAACGTCCTGACTTTC. The encoded protein is CASSIGPSGTWANVLTF.

The chain joins TRBV4-2 to TRBJ2-1; 7 nucleotides agree with TRBD2. V lost 4 bases, J lost 8 bases, and 11 bases stayed unmatched. This CDR3 region has 15 residues. Germline CDR1 LGHNA, CDR2 YNFKEQ. CDR3 DNA sequence: TGTGCCAGCAGCCCCGAGGGTATCGCGGGGGATGAGCAGTTCTTC. The encoded protein is CASSPEGIAGDEQFF.

The J gene is TRBJ2-5, the V gene TRBV4-2; 13 bases align to TRBD2. V dropped 3 bases and J dropped 8; count of bases not matched to a gene: 3. CDR1 and CDR2 (germline): LGHNA, YNFKEQ. CDR3 length: 14 amino acids. DNA for the CDR3: TGTGCCAGCAGCCAGAGACTAGCGGGGGGAACCCAGTACTTC. Its translation is CASSQRLAGGTQYF.

The rearrangement links TRBV19 to TRBJ1-2, with TRBD1 matching 7 bases. This CDR3 has 14 amino acids. V trimming: 5 bases; J trimming: 10 bases; junction bases outside the gene matches: 13. Germline-derived CDR1 and CDR2 are LNHDA and SQIVND (reference sequence). The CDR3 sequence: CASSLLQGSSDYTF. DNA of the CDR3: TGTGCCAGTAGTCTACTACAGGGGTCAAGTGACTACACCTTC.

The genes are TRBV2 and TRBJ2-1, with 10 bases lining up with TRBD1. The J segment lost 8 bases and the V segment lost 7 bases, leaving 11 bases of the junction unmatched. The CDR3 sequence is 15 residues long. CDR1 is SNHLY and CDR2 is FYNNEI in the germline V gene. As DNA, the CDR3 is TGTGCCAGCATATTCGGACAGGGGGTCGGCGATGAGCAGTTCTTC. It codes for CASIFGQGVGDEQFF.

In DNA, the CDR3 is TGTGCCAGCAGTGTACAGGGGGGGGATCAGCCCCAGCATTTT. The encoded protein is CASSVQGGDQPQHF. The genes are TRBV6-1 and TRBJ1-5; 8 bases agree with TRBD1. The CDR3 extends over 14 amino acids. Germline CDR1 is MNHNS and CDR2 is SASEGT. The V segment lost 4 bases and the J segment 5 bases; nucleotides outside the gene matches: 4.

V gene TRBV11-3 combines with J gene TRBJ1-1, with D perhaps TRBD1 (5 bases). Germline V gene data show CDR1 as SGHNT and CDR2 as YENEEA. The V end was cut by 5 bases, the J end by 1 base, with 14 bases between. The CDR3 has 15 amino acids. The CDR3: CASSEGRGRNTEAFF. The CDR3 DNA reads as TGTGCCAGCAGCGAGGGGAGGGGACGGAACACTGAAGCTTTCTTT. Full variable domain (outside the CDR3, taken from reference TRBV11-3 and TRBJ1-1): EAGVVQSPRYKIIEKKQPVAFWCNPISGHNTLYWYLQNLGQGPELLIRYENEEAVDDSQLPKDRFSAERLKGVDSTLKIQPAELGDSAVYLCASSEGRGRNTEAFFGQGTRLTVV.

The chain couples TRBV9 to TRBJ2-5, with 11 bases matching TRBD2. The germline V gene encodes CDR1 SGDLS and CDR2 YYNGEE. The CDR3 is 16 amino acids. V was clipped by 0 bases and J by 3 bases; unmatched bases: 4. CDR3 loop: CASSVAASGGKETQYF. CDR3 nucleotide sequence: TGTGCCAGCAGCGTAGCTGCTAGCGGGGGGAAAGAGACCCAGTACTTC.

This chain uses TRBV4-3 with TRBJ2-7; TRBD1 agrees at 9 bases. The CDR3 covers 17 residues. CDR1 and CDR2 (germline): LGHNA, YSLEER. The J segment lost 0 bases and the V segment lost 0 bases, leaving 6 bases of the junction unmatched. The CDR3 spells CASSQDGAGQGSYEQYF. CDR3 DNA sequence: TGCGCCAGCAGCCAAGATGGGGCGGGACAGGGCTCCTACGAGCAGTACTTC.

J is TRBJ2-7 and V is TRBV7-2; TRBD1 is a possible D gene (5 bases). Germline CDR1 reads SGHTA; CDR2 reads FQGNSA. The V and J ends lost 5 bases and 2 bases respectively, with 10 bases between them. This CDR3 spans 13 amino acids. In DNA form, the CDR3 reads TGTGCCAGCAGCAGTGGGGCGCCCTACGAGCAGTACTTC. This sequence encodes CASSSGAPYEQYF.

The chain carries TRBV5-1 and TRBJ2-5; 8 bases map to TRBD2. The germline V gene encodes CDR1 SGHRS and CDR2 YFSETQ. J gave up 4 bases and V 3 bases, and 8 bases lay outside the gene matches. There are 15 residues in the CDR3. The CDR3 reads CASSSRAGGRETQYF. The CDR3, as DNA: TGCGCCAGCAGCTCGCGGGCGGGGGGCAGAGAGACCCAGTACTTC.

V gene TRBV7-9 combines with J gene TRBJ1-6; D remains ambiguous. The CDR3 covers 16 residues. Germline values: CDR1 SEHNR, CDR2 FQNEAQ (reference sequence). V shed 5 bases and J shed 8 bases, with 19 bases lying between them. The DNA of the CDR3 is TGTGCCAGCAGCGCCCCCAGTGGAGGCTCGGATTCACCCCTCCACTTT. Translated, it gives CASSAPSGGSDSPLHF. Full variable domain (remainder filled in from reference TRBV7-9 and TRBJ1-6): DTGVSQNPRHKITKRGQNVTFRCDPISEHNRLYWYRQTLGQGPEFLTYFQNEAQLEKSRLLSDRFSAERPKGSFSTLEIQRTEQGDSAMYLCASSAPSGGSDSPLHFGNGTRLTVT.

The V and J genes are TRBV7-8 and TRBJ2-2; a possible D gene is TRBD1 (6 bases). The CDR3 covers 15 residues. From germline, CDR1 is SGHVS and CDR2 FQNEAQ. The V and J ends lost 5 bases and 5 bases respectively, with 15 bases between them. The CDR3: CASSTGLSRTGELFF. The CDR3 region has the DNA TGTGCCAGCAGCACAGGGTTATCTAGGACCGGGGAGCTGTTTTTT.

This clone showed up just a few times. The chain has TRBV30 and TRBJ2-1; 7 nucleotides align to TRBD1. The CDR3 contains 13 residues. Looked up from germline, CDR1 is GTSNPN and CDR2 is SVGIG (reference sequence). V lost 0 bases and J lost 10; bases outside the gene matches: 6. CDR3 residues: CAWSVEGAEEQFF. The CDR3 bases are TGTGCCTGGAGTGTCGAGGGGGCAGAGGAGCAGTTCTTC.

This clone was seen a few times. One end of the junction is discordant with germline, which a read error may explain. This sequence joins TRBV25-1 and TRBJ2-4, with unresolved D. The germline V gene has CDR1 MGHDK and CDR2 SYGVNS. The CDR3 has 11 residues. The CDR3 protein is CASSARNIQYF. In DNA form, the CDR3 reads TGTGCCAGCAGTGCCAGAAACATTCAGTACTTC.

The count of this clone is one. This sequence joins TRBV4-2 and TRBJ2-7; 7 positions agree with TRBD2. V lost 0 bases and J lost 6; bases outside the gene matches: 11. This CDR3 has 16 residues. CDR1 LGHNA and CDR2 YNFKEQ come from the germline V gene. This CDR3 reads CASSQDLWGRAGEQYF. DNA of the CDR3: TGTGCCAGCAGCCAAGATCTTTGGGGGAGGGCCGGCGAGCAGTACTTC.

The J gene is TRBJ1-5, the V gene TRBV19; TRBD1 agrees at 7 bases. The CDR3 runs to 16 residues. Trimming removed 1 base from V and 0 bases from J; junction bases left unmatched: 3. Looked up from germline, CDR1 is LNHDA and CDR2 is SQIVND (reference sequence). DNA of the CDR3: TGTGCCAGTAGTATAGGACAGGGCCTTAGCAATCAGCCCCAGCATTTT. This codes for CASSIGQGLSNQPQHF.